The clone carrying this T cell receptor (beta chain) was counted a few times. The antigen remains undetermined. Together with a sample-barcoded 5' primer, a J-beta primer mix was included in a second PCR lasting about 7 to 11 cycles. A template-switch adaptor that had 12 random nucleotides put a tag on each cDNA molecule. MiXCR, run by TCRdb on the 5' RACE reads, gives a single entry per CDR3 protein. The profile covers some 1.7 million distinct CDR3 sequences, with roughly 27% appearing a single time and roughly 8.2% taken by the ten largest. This entry belongs to a study of blood T cells in healthy people across ages. The overall study: In model experiments, template switching was able to capture about one barcoded beta molecule for every two T cells that were present. Whole-study findings and limits: Any changes in expanded clonotypes were possibly confounded, as donor CMV status remained unknown.

V gave up 6 bases and J gave up 7 bases, with 13 bases separating them. The CDR3 length is 13 residues. Looked up from germline, CDR1 is MDHEN and CDR2 is SYDVKM. The gene calls are TRBV28 and TRBJ1-5; D is unresolved. The sample taken for sequencing was blood. The TCR comes from a woman aged 30 to 39 in good health. Here the CDR3 reads CASRQPAVQPQHF. The CDR3, as DNA: TGTGCCAGCAGGCAACCTGCTGTCCAGCCCCAGCATTTT.